The present entry profiles one T cell receptor beta chain with its context. The antigen is not known. At deep level, the assay was performed. Original data processing: Junction-only immunoSEQ sequences carried no quality scores, so filtering differed. Clones were read by immunoSEQ multiplex PCR, and TCRdb kept only the in-frame ones, dropping some. V and J calls and clone size are given by that table; D and trimming were obtained from the DNA. Of under 1,900,000 clones in the sample, less than 99% are singletons; the top ten hold roughly 0.36%. V was trimmed by 7 bases and J by 4 bases, leaving 15 bases between them. The germline V gene has CDR1 SNHLY and CDR2 FYNNEI. The CDR3 length is 14 residues. This record comes from a study of shared clonotypes between healthy human individuals. Study at large: Per donor, CD8 memory used one plate, CD8 naive used two, CD4 memory used three and CD4 naive used three. The study's findings and limits: Clonotypes which were not shared had lower generation probabilities than clonotypes that all four donors shared.

The sequence derives from a man younger than 45 in good health. V and J are TRBV2 and TRBJ2-3; tentative D call: TRBD2 (5 bases). Sequencing input: naive CD4+ T cells sorted from blood. As for subset: CD45RA+ positively selected. The CDR3: CASTQGGSADTQYF. The CDR3 region has the DNA TGTGCCAGCACCCAAGGAGGTAGCGCAGATACGCAGTATTTT.